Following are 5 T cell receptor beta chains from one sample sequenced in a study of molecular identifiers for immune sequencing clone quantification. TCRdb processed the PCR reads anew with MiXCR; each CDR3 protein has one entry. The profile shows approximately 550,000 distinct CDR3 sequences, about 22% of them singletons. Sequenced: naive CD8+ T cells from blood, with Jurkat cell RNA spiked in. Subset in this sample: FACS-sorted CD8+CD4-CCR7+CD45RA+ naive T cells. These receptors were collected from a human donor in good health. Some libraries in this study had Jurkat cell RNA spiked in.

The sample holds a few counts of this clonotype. The DNA of the CDR3 is TGTGCCAGTACGGAGGACAGGGCCATGAACACTGAAGCTTTCTTT. This gives the protein CASTEDRAMNTEAFF. This chain connects TRBV9 to TRBJ1-1, with 8 bases that match TRBD1. The J segment lost 0 bases and the V segment lost 8 bases, leaving 9 bases of the junction unmatched. The CDR3 length is 15 residues. Germline CDR1 reads SGDLS; CDR2 reads YYNGEE.

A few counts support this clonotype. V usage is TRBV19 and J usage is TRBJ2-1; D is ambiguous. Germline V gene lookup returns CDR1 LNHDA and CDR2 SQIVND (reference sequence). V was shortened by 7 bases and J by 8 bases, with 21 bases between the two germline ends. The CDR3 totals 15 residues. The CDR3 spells CASNLYPTSSDEQFF. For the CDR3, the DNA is TGTGCCAGTAACCTGTACCCAACGTCCAGCGATGAGCAGTTCTTC.

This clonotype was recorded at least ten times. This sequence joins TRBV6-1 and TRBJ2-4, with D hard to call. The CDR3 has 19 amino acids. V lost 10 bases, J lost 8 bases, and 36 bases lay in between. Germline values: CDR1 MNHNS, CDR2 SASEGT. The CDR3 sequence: CAMQTAWEKNHSQKDIQYF. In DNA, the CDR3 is TGTGCCATGCAAACAGCGTGGGAAAAGAACCATAGCCAAAAAGACATTCAGTACTTC.

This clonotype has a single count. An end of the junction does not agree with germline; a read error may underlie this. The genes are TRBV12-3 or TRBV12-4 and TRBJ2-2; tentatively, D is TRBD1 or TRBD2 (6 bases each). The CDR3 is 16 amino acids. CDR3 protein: CAGSYAGQTNTGELFF. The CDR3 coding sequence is TGTGCCGGCAGTTACGCGGGACAAACGAACACCGGGGAGCTGTTTTTT.

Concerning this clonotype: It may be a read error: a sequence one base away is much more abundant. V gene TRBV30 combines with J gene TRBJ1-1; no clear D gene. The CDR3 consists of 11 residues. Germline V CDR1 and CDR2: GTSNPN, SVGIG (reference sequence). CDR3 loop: CVWSESPEAFF. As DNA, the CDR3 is TGTGTCTGGAGTGAGAGTCCTGAAGCTTTCTTT.